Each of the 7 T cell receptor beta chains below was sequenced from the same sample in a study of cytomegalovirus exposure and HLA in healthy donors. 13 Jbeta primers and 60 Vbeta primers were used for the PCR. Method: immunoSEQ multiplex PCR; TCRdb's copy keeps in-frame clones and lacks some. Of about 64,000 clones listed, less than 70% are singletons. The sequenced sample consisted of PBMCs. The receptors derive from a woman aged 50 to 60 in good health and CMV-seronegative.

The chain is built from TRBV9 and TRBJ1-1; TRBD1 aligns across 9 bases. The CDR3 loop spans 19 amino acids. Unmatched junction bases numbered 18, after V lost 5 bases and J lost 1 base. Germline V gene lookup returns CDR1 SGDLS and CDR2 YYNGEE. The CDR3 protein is CASSPIQGASASWNTEAFF. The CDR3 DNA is TGTGCCAGCAGTCCAATACAGGGGGCATCCGCCTCATGGAACACTGAAGCTTTCTTT. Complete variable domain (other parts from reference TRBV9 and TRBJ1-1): DSGVTQTPKHLITATGQRVTLRCSPRSGDLSVYWYQQSLDQGLQFLIQYYNGEERAKGNILERFSAQQFPDLHSELNLSSLELGDSALYFCASSPIQGASASWNTEAFFGQGTRLTVV.

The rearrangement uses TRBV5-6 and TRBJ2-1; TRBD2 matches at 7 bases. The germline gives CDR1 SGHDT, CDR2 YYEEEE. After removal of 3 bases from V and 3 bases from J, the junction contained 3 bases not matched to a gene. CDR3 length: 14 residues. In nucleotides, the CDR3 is TGTGCCAGCAGCTGGCGGGAGATCTACAATGAGCAGTTCTTC. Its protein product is CASSWREIYNEQFF.

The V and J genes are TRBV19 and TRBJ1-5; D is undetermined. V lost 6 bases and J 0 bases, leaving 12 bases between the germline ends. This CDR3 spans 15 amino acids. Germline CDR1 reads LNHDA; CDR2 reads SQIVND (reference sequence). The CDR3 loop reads CASSGLVYSNQPQHF. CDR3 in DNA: TGTGCCAGTAGCGGACTGGTCTATAGCAATCAGCCCCAGCATTTT.

The CDR3 spells CASSPTTGVNTGELFF. The CDR3 DNA reads as TGCGCCAGCAGCCCCACTACAGGGGTGAACACCGGGGAGCTGTTTTTT. The chain carries TRBV4-1 and TRBJ2-2; 7 nucleotides match TRBD1. With 4 bases clipped from V and 1 base from J, the junction kept 6 bases outside the gene matches. Germline CDR1 reads MGHRA; CDR2 reads YSYEKL. This CDR3 has 16 residues.

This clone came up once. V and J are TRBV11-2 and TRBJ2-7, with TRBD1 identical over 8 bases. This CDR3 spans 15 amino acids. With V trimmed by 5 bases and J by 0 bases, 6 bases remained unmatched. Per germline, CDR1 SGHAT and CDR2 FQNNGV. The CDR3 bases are TGTGCCAGCAGCGGCGGGACAGGTGGCTCCTACGAGCAGTACTTC. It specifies CASSGGTGGSYEQYF.

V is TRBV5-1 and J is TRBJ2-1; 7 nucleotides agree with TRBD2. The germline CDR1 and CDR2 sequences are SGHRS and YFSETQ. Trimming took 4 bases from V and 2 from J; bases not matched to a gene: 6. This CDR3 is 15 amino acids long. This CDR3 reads CASSPSSGTYNEQFF. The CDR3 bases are TGCGCCAGCAGCCCGTCTAGCGGCACCTACAATGAGCAGTTCTTC.

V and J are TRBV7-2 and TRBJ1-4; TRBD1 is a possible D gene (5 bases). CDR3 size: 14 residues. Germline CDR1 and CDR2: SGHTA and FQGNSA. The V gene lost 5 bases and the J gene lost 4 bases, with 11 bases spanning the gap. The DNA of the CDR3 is TGTGCCAGCAGCCGACAGACCAATAATGAAAAACTGTTTTTT. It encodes CASSRQTNNEKLFF.